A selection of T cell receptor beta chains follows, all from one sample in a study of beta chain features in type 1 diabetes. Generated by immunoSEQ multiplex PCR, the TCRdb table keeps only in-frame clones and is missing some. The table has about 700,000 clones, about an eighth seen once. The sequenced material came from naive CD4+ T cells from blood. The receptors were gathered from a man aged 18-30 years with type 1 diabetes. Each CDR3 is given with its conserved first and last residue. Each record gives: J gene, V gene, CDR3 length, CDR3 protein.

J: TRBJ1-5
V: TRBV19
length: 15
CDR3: CASSPEGAGNQPQHF

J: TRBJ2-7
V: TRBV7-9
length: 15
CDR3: CASSLGQESSYEQYF

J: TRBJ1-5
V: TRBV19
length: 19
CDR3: CASSIDGYEGRSNNQPQHF

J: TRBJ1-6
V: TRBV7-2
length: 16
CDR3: CASSLVSRFGNSPLHF

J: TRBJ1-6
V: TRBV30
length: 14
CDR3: CAWSANRGNSPLHF

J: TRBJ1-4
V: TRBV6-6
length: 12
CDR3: CASRGVNEKLFF

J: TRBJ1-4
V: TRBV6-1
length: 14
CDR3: CASSQTWEEEKLFF

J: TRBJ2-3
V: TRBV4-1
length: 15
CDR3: CASSQDLTGAGGQYF

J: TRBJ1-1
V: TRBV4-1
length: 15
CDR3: CASSHLGQKNTEAFF

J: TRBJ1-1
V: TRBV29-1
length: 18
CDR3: CSVWYNPSGHHKNTEAFF

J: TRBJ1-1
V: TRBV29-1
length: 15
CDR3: CSVYRDRGLYTEAFF

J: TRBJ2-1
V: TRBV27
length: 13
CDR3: CASSFDSYNEQFF

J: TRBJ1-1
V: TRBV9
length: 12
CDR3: CASSERQGEAFF